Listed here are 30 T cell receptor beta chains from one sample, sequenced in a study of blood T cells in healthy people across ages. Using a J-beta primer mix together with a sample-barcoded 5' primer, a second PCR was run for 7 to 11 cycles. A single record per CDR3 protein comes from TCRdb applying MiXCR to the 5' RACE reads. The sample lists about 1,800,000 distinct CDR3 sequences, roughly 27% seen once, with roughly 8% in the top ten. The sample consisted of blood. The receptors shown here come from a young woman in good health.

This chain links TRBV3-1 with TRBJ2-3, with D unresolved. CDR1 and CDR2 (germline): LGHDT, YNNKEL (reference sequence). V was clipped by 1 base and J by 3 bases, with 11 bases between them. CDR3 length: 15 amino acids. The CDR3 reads CASSQATVGTDTQYF. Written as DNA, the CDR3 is TGTGCCAGCAGCCAAGCAACAGTAGGGACAGATACGCAGTATTTT.

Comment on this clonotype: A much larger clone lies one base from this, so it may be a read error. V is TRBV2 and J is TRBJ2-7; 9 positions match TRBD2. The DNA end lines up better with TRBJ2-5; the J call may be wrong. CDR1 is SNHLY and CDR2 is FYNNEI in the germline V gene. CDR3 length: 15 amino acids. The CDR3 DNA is TGTGCCAGCAGTGAAAATAGCGGGGGAGGAGAGACCCAGTACTTC. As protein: CASSENSGGGETQYF.

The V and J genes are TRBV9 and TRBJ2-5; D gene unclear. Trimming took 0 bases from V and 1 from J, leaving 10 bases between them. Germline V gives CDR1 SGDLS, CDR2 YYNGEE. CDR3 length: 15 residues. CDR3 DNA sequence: TGTGCCAGCAGCGTAGATTTAGTGCCCCAAGAGACCCAGTACTTC. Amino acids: CASSVDLVPQETQYF.

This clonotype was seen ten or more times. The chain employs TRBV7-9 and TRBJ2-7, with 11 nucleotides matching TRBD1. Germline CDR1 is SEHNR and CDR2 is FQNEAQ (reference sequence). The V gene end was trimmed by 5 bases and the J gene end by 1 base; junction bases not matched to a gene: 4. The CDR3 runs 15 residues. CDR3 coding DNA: TGTGCCAGCAGCCGGGGACAGGGGGATTCCTACGAGCAGTACTTC. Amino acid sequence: CASSRGQGDSYEQYF.

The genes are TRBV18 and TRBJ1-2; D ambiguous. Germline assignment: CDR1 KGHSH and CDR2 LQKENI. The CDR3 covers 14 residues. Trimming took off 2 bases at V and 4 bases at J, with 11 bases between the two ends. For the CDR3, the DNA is TGTGCCAGCTCACCAGAGAGACGGATCTATGGCTACACCTTC. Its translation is CASSPERRIYGYTF.

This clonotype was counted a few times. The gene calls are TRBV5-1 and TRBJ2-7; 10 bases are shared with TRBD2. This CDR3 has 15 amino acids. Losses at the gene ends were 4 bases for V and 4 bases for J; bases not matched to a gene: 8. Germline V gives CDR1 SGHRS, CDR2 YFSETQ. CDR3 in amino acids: CASSPGAGGPYEQYF. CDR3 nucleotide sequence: TGCGCCAGCAGCCCCGGAGCGGGAGGGCCGTACGAGCAGTACTTC.

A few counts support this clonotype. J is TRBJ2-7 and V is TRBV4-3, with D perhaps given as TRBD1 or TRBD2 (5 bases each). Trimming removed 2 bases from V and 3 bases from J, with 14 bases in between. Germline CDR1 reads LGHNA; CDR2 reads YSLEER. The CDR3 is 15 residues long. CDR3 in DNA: TGCGCCAGCAGCCAAATTCCGGGACCGAGCTACGAGCAGTACTTC. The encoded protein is CASSQIPGPSYEQYF.

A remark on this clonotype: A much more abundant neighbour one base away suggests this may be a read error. CDR3 loop: CASSLGASRSSEQYF. The CDR3 DNA follows: TGTGCCAGCAGCTTAGGTGCTAGCAGGAGTAGCGAGCAGTACTTC. The chain employs TRBV7-6 and TRBJ2-4; D might be TRBD2 (5 bases). The tail of the sequence fits TRBJ2-7 better, so the J call may be wrong. The CDR3 extends over 15 amino acids. Germline V gene sequence: CDR1 SGHVS, CDR2 FNYEAQ.

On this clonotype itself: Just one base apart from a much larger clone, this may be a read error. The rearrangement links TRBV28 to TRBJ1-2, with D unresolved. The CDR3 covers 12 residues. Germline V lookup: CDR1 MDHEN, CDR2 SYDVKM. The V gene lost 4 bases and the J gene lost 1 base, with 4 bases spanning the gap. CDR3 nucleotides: TGTGCCAGCAGTTACGTTAACTATGGCTACACCTTC. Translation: CASSYVNYGYTF.

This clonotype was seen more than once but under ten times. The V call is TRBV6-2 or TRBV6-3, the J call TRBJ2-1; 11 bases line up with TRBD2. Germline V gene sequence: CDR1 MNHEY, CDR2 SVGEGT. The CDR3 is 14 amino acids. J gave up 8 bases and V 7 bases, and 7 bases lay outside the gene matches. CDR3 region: CASNPSGGNDEQFF. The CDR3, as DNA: TGTGCCAGCAACCCTAGCGGGGGGAATGATGAGCAGTTCTTC.

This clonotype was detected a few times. As DNA, the CDR3 is TGCAGTGCCCTATTGCGGGGCAGCAGCACAGATACGCAGTATTTT. Its translation: CSALLRGSSTDTQYF. The chain combines TRBV20-1 with TRBJ2-3, with D maybe TRBD2 (6 bases). Trimming pared 6 bases from V and 0 bases from J, leaving 16 bases between. CDR1 is DFQATT, CDR2 SNEGSKA, per germline (reference sequence). The CDR3 length is 15 residues.

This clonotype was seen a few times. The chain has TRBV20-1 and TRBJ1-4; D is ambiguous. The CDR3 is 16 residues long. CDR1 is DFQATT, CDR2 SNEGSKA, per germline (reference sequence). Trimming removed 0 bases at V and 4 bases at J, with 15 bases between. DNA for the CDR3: TGCAGTGCTAGAGATCGCGGTCGTTTCCTTAATGAAAAACTGTTTTTT. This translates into CSARDRGRFLNEKLFF.

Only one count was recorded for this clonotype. The CDR3 loop is CASSQGWTDNEQFF. The CDR3 DNA follows: TGTGCCAGCAGCCAAGGGTGGACAGACAATGAGCAGTTCTTC. The genes are TRBV14 and TRBJ2-1; a possible D gene is TRBD1 (6 bases). V was trimmed by 1 base and J by 5 bases, leaving 9 bases between them. Germline assignment: CDR1 SGHDN and CDR2 FVKESK. The length of the CDR3 is 14 residues.

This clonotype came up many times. The CDR3 loop is CASSPGIVDRYF. CDR3 in DNA: TGTGCCAGCTCACCGGGAATTGTGGACAGGTACTTC. The chain carries TRBV18 and TRBJ2-7, with D possibly TRBD1 on 6 matching bases. V lost 3 bases and J lost 12, with 15 bases in between. Germline CDR1 reads KGHSH; CDR2 reads LQKENI. The CDR3 extends over 12 amino acids.

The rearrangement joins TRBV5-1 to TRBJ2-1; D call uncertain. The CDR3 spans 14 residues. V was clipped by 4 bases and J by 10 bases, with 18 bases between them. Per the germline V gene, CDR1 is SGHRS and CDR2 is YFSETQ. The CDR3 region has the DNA TGCGCCAGCAGCCCGCAGTACAAGGCGGAGGAGCAGTTCTTC. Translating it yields CASSPQYKAEEQFF. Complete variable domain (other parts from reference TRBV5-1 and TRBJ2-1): KAGVTQTPRYLIKTRGQQVTLSCSPISGHRSVSWYQQTPGQGLQFLFEYFSETQRNKGNFPGRFSGRQFSNSRSEMNVSTLELGDSALYLCASSPQYKAEEQFFGPGTRLTVL.

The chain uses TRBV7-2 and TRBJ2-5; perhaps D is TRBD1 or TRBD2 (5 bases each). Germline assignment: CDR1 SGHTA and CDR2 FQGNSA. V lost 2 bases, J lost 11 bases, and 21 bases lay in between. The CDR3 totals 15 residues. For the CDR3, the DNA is TGTGCCAGCAGCTTAAGTGCCGGGACCCCAAGGGAGCAGTACTTC. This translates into CASSLSAGTPREQYF.

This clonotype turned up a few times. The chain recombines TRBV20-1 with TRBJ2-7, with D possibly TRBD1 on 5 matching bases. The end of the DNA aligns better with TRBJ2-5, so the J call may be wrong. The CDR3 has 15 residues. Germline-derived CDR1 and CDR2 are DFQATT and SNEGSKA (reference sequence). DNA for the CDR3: TGCAGTGCTAGAGATCGATCCAGGGCGACAGAGACCCAGTACTTC. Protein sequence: CSARDRSRATETQYF.

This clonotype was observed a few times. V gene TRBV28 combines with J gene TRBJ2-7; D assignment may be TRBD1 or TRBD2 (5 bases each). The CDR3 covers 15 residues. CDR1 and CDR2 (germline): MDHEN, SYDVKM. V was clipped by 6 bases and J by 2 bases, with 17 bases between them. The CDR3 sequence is CASRSPRDGAYEQYF. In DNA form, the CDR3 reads TGTGCCAGCAGGTCACCCCGGGACGGGGCCTACGAGCAGTACTTC.

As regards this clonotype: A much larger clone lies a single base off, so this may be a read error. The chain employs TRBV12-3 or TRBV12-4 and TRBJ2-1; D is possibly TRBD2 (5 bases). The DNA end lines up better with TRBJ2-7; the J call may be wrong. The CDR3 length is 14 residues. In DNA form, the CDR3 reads TGTGCCAGCAGTTTTCCTAGCTCCTACAATGAGCAGTACTTC. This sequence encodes CASSFPSSYNEQYF.

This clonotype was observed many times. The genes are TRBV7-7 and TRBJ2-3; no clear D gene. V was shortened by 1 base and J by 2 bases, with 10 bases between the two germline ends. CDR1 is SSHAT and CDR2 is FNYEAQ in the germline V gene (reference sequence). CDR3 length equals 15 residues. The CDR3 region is CASSLGARTTDTQYF. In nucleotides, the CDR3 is TGTGCCAGCAGCTTAGGGGCTAGAACCACAGATACGCAGTATTTT.

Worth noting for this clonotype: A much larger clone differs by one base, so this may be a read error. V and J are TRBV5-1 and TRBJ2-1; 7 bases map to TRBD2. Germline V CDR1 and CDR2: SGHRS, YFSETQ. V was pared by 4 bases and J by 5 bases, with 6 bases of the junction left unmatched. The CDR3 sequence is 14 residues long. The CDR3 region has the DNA TGCGCCAGCAGCCCCGGGACTACTAACAATGAGCAGTTCTTC. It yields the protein CASSPGTTNNEQFF.

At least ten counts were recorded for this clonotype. CDR3 amino acids: CSVLAGSSYEQYF. DNA for the CDR3: TGCAGCGTTTTAGCGGGGAGCTCCTACGAGCAGTACTTC. The chain links TRBV29-1 to TRBJ2-7; TRBD2 matches at 8 bases. V was clipped by 5 bases and J by 0 bases; unmatched bases: 3. In germline, CDR1 is SQVTM, CDR2 ANQGSEA. The CDR3 spans 13 residues.

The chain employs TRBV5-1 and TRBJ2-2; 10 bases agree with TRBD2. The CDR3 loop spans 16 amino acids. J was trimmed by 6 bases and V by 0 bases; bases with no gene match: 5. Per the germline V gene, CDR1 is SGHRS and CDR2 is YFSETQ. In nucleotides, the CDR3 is TGCGCCAGCAGCTTGGAGGGCCTAGCGGGAGCCGGGGAGCTGTTTTTT. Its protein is CASSLEGLAGAGELFF.

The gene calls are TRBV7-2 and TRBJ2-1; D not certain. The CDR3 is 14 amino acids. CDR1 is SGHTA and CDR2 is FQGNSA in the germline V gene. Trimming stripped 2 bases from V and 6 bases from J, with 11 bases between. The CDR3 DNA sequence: TGTGCCAGCAGCTTAAATACGCTTTCCAATGAGCAGTTCTTC. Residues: CASSLNTLSNEQFF.

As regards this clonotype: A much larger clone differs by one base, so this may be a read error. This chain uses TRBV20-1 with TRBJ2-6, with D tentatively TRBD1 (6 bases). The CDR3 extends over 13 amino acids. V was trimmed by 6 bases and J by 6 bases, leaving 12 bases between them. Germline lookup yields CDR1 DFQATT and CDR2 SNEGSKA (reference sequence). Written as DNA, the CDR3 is TGCAGTGCCTACAGGGCTGAGGCCAACGTCCTGACTTTC. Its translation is CSAYRAEANVLTF.

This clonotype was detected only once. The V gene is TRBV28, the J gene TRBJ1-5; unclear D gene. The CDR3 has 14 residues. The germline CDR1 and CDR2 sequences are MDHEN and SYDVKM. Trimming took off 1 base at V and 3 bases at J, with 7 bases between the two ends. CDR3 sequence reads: CASSLFRFNQPQHF. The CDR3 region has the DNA TGTGCCAGCAGTTTATTCAGATTCAATCAGCCCCAGCATTTT. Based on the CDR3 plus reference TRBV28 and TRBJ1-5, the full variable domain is DVKVTQSSRYLVKRTGEKVFLECVQDMDHENMFWYRQDPGLGLRLIYFSYDVKMKEKGDIPEGYSVSREKKERFSLILESASTNQTSMYLCASSLFRFNQPQHFGDGTRLSIL.

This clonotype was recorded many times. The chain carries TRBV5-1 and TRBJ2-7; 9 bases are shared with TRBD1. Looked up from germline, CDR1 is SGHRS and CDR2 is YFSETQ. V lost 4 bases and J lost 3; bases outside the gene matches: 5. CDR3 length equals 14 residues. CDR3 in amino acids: CASSRDRGIYEQYF. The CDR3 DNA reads TGCGCCAGCAGCCGAGACAGGGGGATCTACGAGCAGTACTTC.

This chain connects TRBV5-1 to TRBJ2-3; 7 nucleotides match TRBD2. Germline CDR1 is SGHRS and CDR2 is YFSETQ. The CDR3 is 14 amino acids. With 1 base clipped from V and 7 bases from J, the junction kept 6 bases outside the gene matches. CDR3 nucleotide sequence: TGCGCCAGCAGCTTGTCGGCGGGAGAAAATACGCAGTATTTT. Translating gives CASSLSAGENTQYF.

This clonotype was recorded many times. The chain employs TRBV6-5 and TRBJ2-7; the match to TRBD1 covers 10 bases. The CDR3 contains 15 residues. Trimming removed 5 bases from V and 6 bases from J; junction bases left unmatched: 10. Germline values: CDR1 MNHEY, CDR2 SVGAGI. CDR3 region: CASSRPGQGSPEQYF. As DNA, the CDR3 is TGTGCCAGCAGTCGCCCGGGACAGGGGTCACCCGAGCAGTACTTC.

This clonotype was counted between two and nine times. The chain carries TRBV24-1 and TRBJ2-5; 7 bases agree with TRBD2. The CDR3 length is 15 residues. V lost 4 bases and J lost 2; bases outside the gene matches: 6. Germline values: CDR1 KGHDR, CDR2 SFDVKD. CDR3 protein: CATSDQTSRQETQYF. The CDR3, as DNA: TGTGCCACCAGTGACCAGACTAGCAGGCAAGAGACCCAGTACTTC.